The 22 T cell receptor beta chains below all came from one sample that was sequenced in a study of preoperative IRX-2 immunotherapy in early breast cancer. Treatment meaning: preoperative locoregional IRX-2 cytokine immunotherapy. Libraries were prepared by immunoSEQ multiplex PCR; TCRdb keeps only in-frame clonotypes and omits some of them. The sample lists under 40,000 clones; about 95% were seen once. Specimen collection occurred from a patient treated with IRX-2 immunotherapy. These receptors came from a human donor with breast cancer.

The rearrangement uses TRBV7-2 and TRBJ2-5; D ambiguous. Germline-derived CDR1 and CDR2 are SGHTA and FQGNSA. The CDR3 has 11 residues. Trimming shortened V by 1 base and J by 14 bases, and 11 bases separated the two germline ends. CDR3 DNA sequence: TGTGCCAGCAGCTTAGGAGTCAACCTATACTTC. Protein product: CASSLGVNLYF.

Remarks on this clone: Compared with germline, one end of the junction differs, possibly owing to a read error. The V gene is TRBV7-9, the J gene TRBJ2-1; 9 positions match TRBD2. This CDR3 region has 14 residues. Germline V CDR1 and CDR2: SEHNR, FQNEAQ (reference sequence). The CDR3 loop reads CASSLAGYRNEQFF. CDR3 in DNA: TGTGCCAGCAGCCTAGCGGGGTACCGCAATGAGCAGTTCTTC. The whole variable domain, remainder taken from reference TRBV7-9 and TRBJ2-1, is DTGVSQNPRHKITKRGQNVTFRCDPISEHNRLYWYRQTLGQGPEFLTYFQNEAQLEKSRLLSDRFSAERPKGSFSTLEIQRTEQGDSAMYLCASSLAGYRNEQFFGPGTRLTVL.

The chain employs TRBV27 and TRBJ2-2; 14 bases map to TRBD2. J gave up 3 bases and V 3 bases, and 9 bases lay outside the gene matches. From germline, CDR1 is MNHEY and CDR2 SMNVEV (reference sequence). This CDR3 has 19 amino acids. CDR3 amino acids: CASSLTSGGARFDTGELFF. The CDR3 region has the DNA TGTGCCAGCAGTTTGACTAGCGGGGGGGCGCGTTTTGACACCGGGGAGCTGTTTTTT.

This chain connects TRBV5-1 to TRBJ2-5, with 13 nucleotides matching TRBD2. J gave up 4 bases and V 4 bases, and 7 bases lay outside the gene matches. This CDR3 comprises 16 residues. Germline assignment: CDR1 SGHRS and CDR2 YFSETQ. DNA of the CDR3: TGCGCCAGCAGCGGGACTAGCGGGGTTTCCGGAGAGACCCAGTACTTC. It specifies CASSGTSGVSGETQYF. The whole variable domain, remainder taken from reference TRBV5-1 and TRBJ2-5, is KAGVTQTPRYLIKTRGQQVTLSCSPISGHRSVSWYQQTPGQGLQFLFEYFSETQRNKGNFPGRFSGRQFSNSRSEMNVSTLELGDSALYLCASSGTSGVSGETQYFGPGTRLLVL.

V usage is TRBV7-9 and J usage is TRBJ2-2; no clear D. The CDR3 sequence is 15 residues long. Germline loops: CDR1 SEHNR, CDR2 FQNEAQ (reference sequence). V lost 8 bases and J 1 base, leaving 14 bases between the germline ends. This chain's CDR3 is CASSPRPGNTGELFF. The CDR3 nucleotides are TGTGCCAGCTCCCCCCGCCCGGGGAACACCGGGGAGCTGTTTTTT.

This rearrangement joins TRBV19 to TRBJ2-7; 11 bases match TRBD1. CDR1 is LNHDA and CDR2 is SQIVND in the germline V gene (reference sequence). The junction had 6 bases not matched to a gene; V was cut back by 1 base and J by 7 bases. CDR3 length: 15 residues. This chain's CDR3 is CASSIVGQGVKEQYF. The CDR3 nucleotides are TGTGCCAGTAGTATAGTGGGACAGGGGGTTAAAGAGCAGTACTTC.

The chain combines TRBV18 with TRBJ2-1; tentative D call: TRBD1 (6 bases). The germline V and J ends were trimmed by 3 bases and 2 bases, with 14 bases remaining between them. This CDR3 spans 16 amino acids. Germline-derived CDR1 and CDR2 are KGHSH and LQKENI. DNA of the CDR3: TGTGCCAGCTCACCGACACAGGGCCTAGCCTACAATGAGCAGTTCTTC. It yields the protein CASSPTQGLAYNEQFF. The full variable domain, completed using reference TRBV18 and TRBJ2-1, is NAGVMQNPRHLVRRRGQEARLRCSPMKGHSHVYWYRQLPEEGLKFMVYLQKENIIDESGMPKERFSAEFPKEGPSILRIQQVVRGDSAAYFCASSPTQGLAYNEQFFGPGTRLTVL.

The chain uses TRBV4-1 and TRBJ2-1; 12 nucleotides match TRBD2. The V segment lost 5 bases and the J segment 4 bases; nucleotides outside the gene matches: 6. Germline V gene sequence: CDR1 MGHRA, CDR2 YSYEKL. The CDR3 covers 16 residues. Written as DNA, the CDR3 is TGCGCCAGCAGCGGCAGACTAGCGGGGGAATACAATGAGCAGTTCTTC. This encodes CASSGRLAGEYNEQFF.

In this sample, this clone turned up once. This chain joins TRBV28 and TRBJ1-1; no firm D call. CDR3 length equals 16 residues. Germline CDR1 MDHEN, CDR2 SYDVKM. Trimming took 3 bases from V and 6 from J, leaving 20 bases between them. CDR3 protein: CASSFLRRLVGSEAFF. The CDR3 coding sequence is TGTGCCAGCAGTTTCCTTCGACGGCTTGTCGGATCTGAAGCTTTCTTT. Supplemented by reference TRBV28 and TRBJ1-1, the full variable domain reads DVKVTQSSRYLVKRTGEKVFLECVQDMDHENMFWYRQDPGLGLRLIYFSYDVKMKEKGDIPEGYSVSREKKERFSLILESASTNQTSMYLCASSFLRRLVGSEAFFGQGTRLTVV.

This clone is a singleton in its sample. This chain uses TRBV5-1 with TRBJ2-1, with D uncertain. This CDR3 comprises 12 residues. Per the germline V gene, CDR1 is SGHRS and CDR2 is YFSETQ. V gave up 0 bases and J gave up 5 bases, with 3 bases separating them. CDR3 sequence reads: CASSLGHNEQFF. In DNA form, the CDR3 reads TGCGCCAGCAGCTTGGGACACAATGAGCAGTTCTTC.

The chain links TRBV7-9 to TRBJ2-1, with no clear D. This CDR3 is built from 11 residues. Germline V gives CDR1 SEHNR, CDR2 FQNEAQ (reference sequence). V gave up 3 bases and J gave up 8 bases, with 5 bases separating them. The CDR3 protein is CASSFGDEQFF. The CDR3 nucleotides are TGTGCCAGCAGCTTTGGCGATGAGCAGTTCTTC.

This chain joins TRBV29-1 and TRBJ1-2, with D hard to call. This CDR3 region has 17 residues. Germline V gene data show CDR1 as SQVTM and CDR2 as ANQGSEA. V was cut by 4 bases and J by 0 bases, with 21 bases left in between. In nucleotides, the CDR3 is TGCAGCGTTGGAGTGGGGTATTACTCAGCTTCTAACTATGGCTACACCTTC. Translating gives CSVGVGYYSASNYGYTF.

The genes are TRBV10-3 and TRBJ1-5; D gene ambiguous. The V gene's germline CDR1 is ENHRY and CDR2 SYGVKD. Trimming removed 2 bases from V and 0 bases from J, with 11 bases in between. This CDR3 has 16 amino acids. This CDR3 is CAISERPSYSNQPQHF. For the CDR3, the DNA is TGTGCCATCAGTGAGCGCCCCAGCTATAGCAATCAGCCCCAGCATTTT.

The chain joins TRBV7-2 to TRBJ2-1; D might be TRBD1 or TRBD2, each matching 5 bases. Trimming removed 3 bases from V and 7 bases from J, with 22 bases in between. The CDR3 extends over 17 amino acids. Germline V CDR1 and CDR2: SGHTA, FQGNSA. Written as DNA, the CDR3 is TGTGCCAGCAGCTTGGGGGACCTCCCGAGCACAATTAATGAGCAGTTCTTC. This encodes CASSLGDLPSTINEQFF.

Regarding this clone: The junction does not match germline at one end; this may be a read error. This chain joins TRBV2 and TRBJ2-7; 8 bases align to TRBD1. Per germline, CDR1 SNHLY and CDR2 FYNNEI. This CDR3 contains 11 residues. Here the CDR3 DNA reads TGTGCCAGCAGTGAACTCGAGGACAGGGTCTTC. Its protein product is CASSELEDRVF.

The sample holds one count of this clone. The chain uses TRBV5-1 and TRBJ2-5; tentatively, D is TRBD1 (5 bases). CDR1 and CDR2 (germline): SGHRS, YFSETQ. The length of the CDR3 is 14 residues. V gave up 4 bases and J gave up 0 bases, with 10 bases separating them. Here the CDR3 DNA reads TGCGCCAGCAGCCCCAGGGCGTACCAAGAGACCCAGTACTTC. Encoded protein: CASSPRAYQETQYF.

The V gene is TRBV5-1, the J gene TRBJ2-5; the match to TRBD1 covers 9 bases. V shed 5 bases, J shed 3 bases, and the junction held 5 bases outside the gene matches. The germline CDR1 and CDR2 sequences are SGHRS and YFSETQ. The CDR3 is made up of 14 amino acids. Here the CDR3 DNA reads TGCGCCAGCAGATATGGGGACAGGGAAGAGACCCAGTACTTC. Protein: CASRYGDREETQYF.

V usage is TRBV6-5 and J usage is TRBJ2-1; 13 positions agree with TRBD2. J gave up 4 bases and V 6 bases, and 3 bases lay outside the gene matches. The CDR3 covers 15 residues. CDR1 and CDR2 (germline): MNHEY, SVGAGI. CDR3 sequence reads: CASRTSGGVYNEQFF. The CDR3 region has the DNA TGTGCCAGCAGAACTAGCGGGGGGGTTTACAATGAGCAGTTCTTC.

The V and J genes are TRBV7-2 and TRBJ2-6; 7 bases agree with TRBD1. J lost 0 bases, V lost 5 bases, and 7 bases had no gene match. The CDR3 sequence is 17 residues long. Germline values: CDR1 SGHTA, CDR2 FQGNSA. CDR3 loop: CASSGQGQNSGANVLTF. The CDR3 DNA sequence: TGTGCCAGCAGCGGGCAGGGACAGAACTCTGGGGCCAACGTCCTGACTTTC.

The chain's CDR3 is CASSRGTATWETQYF. The DNA of the CDR3 is TGTGCCAGCAGCCGCGGGACGGCGACTTGGGAGACCCAGTACTTC. The rearrangement uses TRBV7-2 and TRBJ2-5, with D possibly being TRBD2 (6 bases). With 5 bases removed from V and 5 bases from J, the gap between germline ends came to 18 bases. The CDR3 has 15 amino acids. Germline loops: CDR1 SGHTA, CDR2 FQGNSA. The full variable domain, in which reference TRBV7-2 and TRBJ2-5 provide the parts outside the CDR3, is GAGVSQSPSNKVTEKGKDVELRCDPISGHTALYWYRQSLGQGLEFLIYFQGNSAPDKSGLPSDRFSAERTGGSVSTLTIQRTQQEDSAVYLCASSRGTATWETQYFGPGTRLLVL.

CDR3 region: CASSWTGDQPQHF. The CDR3, as DNA: TGTGCCAGCAGCTGGACAGGGGATCAGCCCCAGCATTTT. The V and J genes are TRBV7-6 and TRBJ1-5; 9 bases are a match to TRBD1. The CDR3 totals 13 residues. With V trimmed by 4 bases and J by 5 bases, 0 bases remained unmatched. In germline, CDR1 is SGHVS, CDR2 FNYEAQ.

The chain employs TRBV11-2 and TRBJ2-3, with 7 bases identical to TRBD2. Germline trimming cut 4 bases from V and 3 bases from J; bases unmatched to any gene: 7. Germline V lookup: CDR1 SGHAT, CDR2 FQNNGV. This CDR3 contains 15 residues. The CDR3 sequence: CASSSQTSLTDTQYF. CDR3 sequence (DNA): TGTGCCAGCAGCTCCCAGACTAGCCTGACAGATACGCAGTATTTT.